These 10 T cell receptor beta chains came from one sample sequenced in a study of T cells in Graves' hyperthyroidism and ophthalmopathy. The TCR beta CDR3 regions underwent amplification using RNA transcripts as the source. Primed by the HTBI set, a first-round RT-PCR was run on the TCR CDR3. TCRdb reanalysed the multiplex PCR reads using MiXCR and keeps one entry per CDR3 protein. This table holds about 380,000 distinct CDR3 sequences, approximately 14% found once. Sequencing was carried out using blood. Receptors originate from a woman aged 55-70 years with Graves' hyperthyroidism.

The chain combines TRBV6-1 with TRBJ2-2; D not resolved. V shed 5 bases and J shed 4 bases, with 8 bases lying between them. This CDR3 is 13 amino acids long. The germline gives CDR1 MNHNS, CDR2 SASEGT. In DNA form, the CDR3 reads TGTGCCAGCAGTTGGAGCCGCACCGGGGAGCTGTTTTTT. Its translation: CASSWSRTGELFF.

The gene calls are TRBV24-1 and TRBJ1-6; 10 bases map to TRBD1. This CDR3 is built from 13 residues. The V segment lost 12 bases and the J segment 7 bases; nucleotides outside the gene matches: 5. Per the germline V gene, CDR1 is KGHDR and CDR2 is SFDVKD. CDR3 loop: CAAQGQGNSPLHF. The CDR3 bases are TGTGCCGCACAGGGACAGGGGAATTCACCCCTCCACTTT.

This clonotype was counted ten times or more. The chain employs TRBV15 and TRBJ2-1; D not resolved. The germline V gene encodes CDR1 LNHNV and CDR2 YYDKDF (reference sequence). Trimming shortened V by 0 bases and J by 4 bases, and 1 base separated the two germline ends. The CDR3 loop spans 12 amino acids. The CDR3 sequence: CATSRDYNEQFF. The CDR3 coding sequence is TGTGCCACCAGCAGAGATTACAATGAGCAGTTCTTC.

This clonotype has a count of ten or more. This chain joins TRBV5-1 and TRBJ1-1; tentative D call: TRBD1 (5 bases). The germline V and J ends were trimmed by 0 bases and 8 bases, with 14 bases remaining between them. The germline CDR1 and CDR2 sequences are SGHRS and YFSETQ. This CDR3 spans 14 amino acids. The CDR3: CASSLAGTSREAFF. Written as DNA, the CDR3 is TGCGCCAGCAGCTTGGCGGGGACTTCTAGGGAAGCTTTCTTT.

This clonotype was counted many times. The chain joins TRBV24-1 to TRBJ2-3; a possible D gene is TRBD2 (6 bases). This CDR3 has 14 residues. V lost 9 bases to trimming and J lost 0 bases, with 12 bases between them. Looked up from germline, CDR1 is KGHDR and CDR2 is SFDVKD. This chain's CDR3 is CATEGGESTDTQYF. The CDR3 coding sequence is TGTGCCACCGAGGGCGGGGAAAGCACAGATACGCAGTATTTT.

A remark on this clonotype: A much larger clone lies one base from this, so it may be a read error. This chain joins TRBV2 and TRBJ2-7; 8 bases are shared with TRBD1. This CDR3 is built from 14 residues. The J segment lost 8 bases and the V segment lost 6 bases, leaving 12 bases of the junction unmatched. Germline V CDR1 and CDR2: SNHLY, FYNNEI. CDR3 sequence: CASRRQGMGNKQYF. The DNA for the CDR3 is TGTGCCAGCAGACGACAGGGGATGGGAAACAAGCAGTACTTC.

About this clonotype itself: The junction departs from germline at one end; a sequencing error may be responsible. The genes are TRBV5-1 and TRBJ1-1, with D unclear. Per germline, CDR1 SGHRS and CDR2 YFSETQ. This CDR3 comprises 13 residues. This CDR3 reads CTSSFDGTTEAFF. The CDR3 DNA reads TGCACCAGCAGCTTTGACGGAACCACTGAAGCTTTCTTT.

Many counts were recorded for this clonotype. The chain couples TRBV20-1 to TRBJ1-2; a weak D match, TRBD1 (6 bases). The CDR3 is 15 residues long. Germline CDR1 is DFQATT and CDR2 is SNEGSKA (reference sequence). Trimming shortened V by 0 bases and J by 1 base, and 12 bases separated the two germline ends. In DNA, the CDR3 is TGCAGTGCTAGAGAGCGGGGGCACGGTAACTATGGCTACACCTTC. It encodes CSARERGHGNYGYTF.

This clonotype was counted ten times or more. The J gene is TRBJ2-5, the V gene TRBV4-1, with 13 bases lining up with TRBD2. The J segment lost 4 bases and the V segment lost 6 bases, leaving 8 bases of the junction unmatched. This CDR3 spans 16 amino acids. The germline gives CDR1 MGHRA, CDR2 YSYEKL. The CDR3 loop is CASRWTSGSRGETQYF. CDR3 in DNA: TGCGCCAGCAGGTGGACTAGCGGGAGTCGTGGAGAGACCCAGTACTTC.

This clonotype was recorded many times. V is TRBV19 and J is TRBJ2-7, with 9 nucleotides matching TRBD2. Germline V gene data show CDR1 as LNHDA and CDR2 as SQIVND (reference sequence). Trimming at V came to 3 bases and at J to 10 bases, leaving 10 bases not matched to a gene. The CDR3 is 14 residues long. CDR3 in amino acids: CASSMALLSGSQYF. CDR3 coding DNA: TGTGCCAGTAGTATGGCCCTCCTTAGCGGGAGTCAGTACTTC.